Each of the 22 T cell receptor beta chains below was sequenced from the same sample in a study of CD8+ T cells in alopecia areata (dated 2018 in TCRdb). This specimen's time point label, interpreted: 4 weeks on oral tofacitinib. This sample's treatment or condition label indicates: oral pan-JAK inhibitor, 5-10 mg twice daily. Libraries were built with the immunoSEQ multiplex PCR assay. For TCR sequencing, RNA was extracted from every sample and reverse transcribed into cDNA to serve as template. TCRdb retrieved this table from immuneACCESS and kept in-frame rearrangements only. Not all clones are present; in checked studies, unresolved V genes account for under half, and no reason is known for the remainder. This sample is represented by about 120,000 clones; 50% to 55% of them were singletons. Around 0.44% of the sample belongs to the ten largest clones. Sequencing was performed on CD4+ T cells sorted from blood, taken at week 4, from a patient treated with tofacitinib. The receptor set was obtained from a human donor with alopecia areata.

The rearrangement uses TRBV30 and TRBJ2-7; no firm D call. V gave up 5 bases and J gave up 1 base, with 6 bases separating them. The CDR3 covers 11 residues. The germline V gene encodes CDR1 GTSNPN and CDR2 SVGIG (reference sequence). Here the CDR3 reads CAWGLSYEQYF. The CDR3 DNA reads TGTGCCTGGGGTTTATCCTACGAGCAGTACTTC.

V is TRBV20-1 and J is TRBJ1-2; unclear D gene. The V and J ends lost 5 bases and 5 bases respectively, with 9 bases between them. This CDR3 contains 11 residues. Germline V gene lookup returns CDR1 DFQATT and CDR2 SNEGSKA (reference sequence). This CDR3 is CSAPLQYGYTF. CDR3 DNA sequence: TGCAGTGCTCCTTTACAGTATGGCTACACCTTC.

V and J are TRBV29-1 and TRBJ1-2, with 8 bases matching TRBD1. Germline trimming cut 6 bases from V and 8 bases from J; bases unmatched to any gene: 11. The length of the CDR3 is 13 residues. Per the germline V gene, CDR1 is SQVTM and CDR2 is ANQGSEA. CDR3 region: CSVVGQEVGGYTF. The CDR3 DNA reads as TGCAGCGTGGTGGGACAGGAGGTCGGAGGCTACACCTTC.

This chain joins TRBV5-6 and TRBJ2-5, with D perhaps assigned TRBD1 or TRBD2 (5 bases each). This CDR3 contains 15 residues. CDR1 is SGHDT, CDR2 YYEEEE, per germline. V dropped 4 bases and J dropped 1 base, with 14 bases sitting between them. In nucleotides, the CDR3 is TGTGCCAGCAGCCATCCGGGACGGAGCCAAGAGACCCAGTACTTC. This translates into CASSHPGRSQETQYF.

CDR3 DNA sequence: TGTGCCTGGGGTACAGGGGCCGCCTCTGGGGCCAACGTCCTGACTTTC. Its protein is CAWGTGAASGANVLTF. The rearrangement joins TRBV30 to TRBJ2-6; 7 positions match TRBD1. CDR3 length: 16 amino acids. The V and J ends lost 5 bases and 0 bases, in that order; junction bases with no gene match: 7. CDR1 and CDR2 (germline): GTSNPN, SVGIG (reference sequence). The full variable domain, completed using reference TRBV30 and TRBJ2-6, is SQTIHQWPATLVQPVGSPLSLECTVEGTSNPNLYWYRQAAGRGLQLLFYSVGIGQISSEVPQNLSASRPQDRQFILSSKKLLLSDSGFYLCAWGTGAASGANVLTFGAGSRLTVL.

The chain has TRBV2 and TRBJ2-7; 8 nucleotides align to TRBD2. Germline values: CDR1 SNHLY, CDR2 FYNNEI. The CDR3 runs to 17 residues. The trim removed 3 bases at V and 1 base at J, leaving 11 bases unmatched. CDR3 sequence reads: CASSDLAGQSLSYEQYF. The CDR3 nucleotides read TGTGCCAGCAGTGACCTAGCGGGTCAGTCACTTTCCTACGAGCAGTACTTC.

The chain employs TRBV29-1 and TRBJ2-2; 8 bases agree with TRBD2. The germline gives CDR1 SQVTM, CDR2 ANQGSEA. The CDR3 consists of 14 residues. The J segment lost 4 bases and the V segment lost 4 bases, leaving 5 bases of the junction unmatched. The CDR3 DNA reads as TGCAGCGTTGTTATTAGCGGGGCCACCGGGGAGCTGTTTTTT. Translation: CSVVISGATGELFF.

The chain uses TRBV7-3 and TRBJ2-1; perhaps TRBD2 as D (6 bases). The germline gives CDR1 SGHTA, CDR2 FQGTGA. The CDR3 is 17 amino acids. V lost 4 bases, J lost 4 bases, and 20 bases lay in between. CDR3 residues: CASSSLHGTFTYNEQFF. The CDR3 nucleotides read TGTGCCAGCAGCTCCCTCCACGGGACTTTTACTTACAATGAGCAGTTCTTC.

The chain recombines TRBV5-4 with TRBJ2-1; 7 bases align to TRBD1. V was clipped by 4 bases and J by 12 bases; unmatched bases: 10. Germline V CDR1 and CDR2: SGHNT, YYREEE (reference sequence). This CDR3 is 13 amino acids long. CDR3 protein: CASSRDRANTQFF. The CDR3 DNA follows: TGTGCCAGCAGCAGGGACAGAGCGAACACGCAGTTCTTC.

The chain carries TRBV10-3 and TRBJ2-7; D perhaps matches TRBD2 (5 bases). Trimming removed 4 bases from V and 6 bases from J, with 10 bases in between. CDR3 size: 12 residues. Germline V CDR1 and CDR2: ENHRY, SYGVKD. The CDR3 nucleotides are TGTGCCATCAGTGTCGGGGTGGGCGAGCAGTACTTC. It encodes CAISVGVGEQYF.

This clone has only one observation. The chain recombines TRBV29-1 with TRBJ2-5; 8 bases fit TRBD1. The CDR3 loop spans 13 amino acids. V lost 6 bases and J lost 4; bases outside the gene matches: 7. Germline V gene sequence: CDR1 SQVTM, CDR2 ANQGSEA. The CDR3 sequence: CSVRKDRVETQYF. The CDR3 nucleotides are TGCAGCGTCCGTAAGGACAGGGTAGAGACCCAGTACTTC.

With respect to this clone: Other DNA sequences in the same sample also yield this CDR3. The chain combines TRBV30 with TRBJ2-3; perhaps TRBD2 as D (6 bases). The CDR3 contains 11 residues. Germline V lookup: CDR1 GTSNPN, CDR2 SVGIG (reference sequence). The V end was cut by 5 bases, the J end by 4 bases, with 7 bases between. CDR3 in amino acids: CAWSGADTQYF. The CDR3 region has the DNA TGTGCCTGGTCGGGGGCAGATACGCAGTATTTT.

The V call is TRBV4-1, the J call TRBJ1-2; D ambiguous. The CDR3 is 16 amino acids. CDR1 and CDR2 from the germline V gene are MGHRA and YSYEKL. The V end was cut by 0 bases, the J end by 5 bases, with 16 bases between. This chain's CDR3 is CASSQDEPRGAYGYTF. The CDR3 DNA reads as TGCGCCAGCAGCCAAGACGAGCCCCGGGGAGCGTATGGCTACACCTTC.

The chain carries TRBV30 and TRBJ1-5, with D possibly TRBD1 on 5 matching bases. V lost 1 base, J lost 3 bases, and 7 bases lay in between. The CDR3 loop spans 13 amino acids. The germline V gene encodes CDR1 GTSNPN and CDR2 SVGIG (reference sequence). The CDR3 DNA is TGTGCCTGGAGTGAGGGGTACAATCAGCCCCAGCATTTT. Translating it yields CAWSEGYNQPQHF. Using reference TRBV30 and TRBJ1-5 for the parts outside the CDR3, the full variable domain is SQTIHQWPATLVQPVGSPLSLECTVEGTSNPNLYWYRQAAGRGLQLLFYSVGIGQISSEVPQNLSASRPQDRQFILSSKKLLLSDSGFYLCAWSEGYNQPQHFGDGTRLSIL.

The V gene is TRBV29-1, the J gene TRBJ2-4, with 7 bases fitting TRBD1. Trimming cost V 5 bases and J 8 bases; bases outside gene matches: 6. The CDR3 covers 12 residues. CDR1 is SQVTM, CDR2 ANQGSEA, per germline. The CDR3, as DNA: TGCAGCGTTCGACAGGGTTTGGACATTCAGTACTTC. Translated, it gives CSVRQGLDIQYF. Combining the CDR3 with reference TRBV29-1 and TRBJ2-4 gives the whole variable domain SAVISQKPSRDICQRGTSLTIQCQVDSQVTMMFWYRQQPGQSLTLIATANQGSEATYESGFVIDKFPISRPNLTFSTLTVSNMSPEDSSIYLCSVRQGLDIQYFGAGTRLSVL.

As regards this clone: The same CDR3 also results from other DNA sequences found in this sample. The chain recombines TRBV30 with TRBJ1-2, with D unresolved. The CDR3 spans 12 residues. Trimming took off 0 bases at V and 7 bases at J, with 9 bases between the two ends. From germline, CDR1 is GTSNPN and CDR2 SVGIG (reference sequence). CDR3 region: CAWSVLGSGYTF. The CDR3 nucleotides are TGTGCCTGGAGTGTCTTGGGCTCTGGCTACACCTTC.

In the case of this clone: Other DNA sequences of this sample code for an identical CDR3. This rearrangement joins TRBV27 to TRBJ1-1; D is undetermined. Trimming pared 3 bases from V and 1 base from J, leaving 6 bases between. CDR1 and CDR2 from the germline V gene are MNHEY and SMNVEV (reference sequence). The CDR3 spans 13 residues. The CDR3 DNA sequence: TGTGCCAGCAGTTTGGAGGGGAACACTGAAGCTTTCTTT. The encoded protein is CASSLEGNTEAFF.

This clone was recorded only once. The rearrangement joins TRBV9 to TRBJ1-1; 7 positions match TRBD1. CDR1 SGDLS and CDR2 YYNGEE come from the germline V gene. The V gene end was trimmed by 3 bases and the J gene end by 5 bases; junction bases not matched to a gene: 4. This CDR3 has 13 residues. The CDR3 is CASSETGMTEAFF. The CDR3 DNA sequence: TGTGCCAGCAGCGAGACAGGGATGACTGAAGCTTTCTTT.

The V gene is TRBV7-2, the J gene TRBJ1-1; D gene ambiguous. The CDR3 extends over 17 amino acids. Trimming stripped 3 bases from V and 3 bases from J, with 20 bases between. Per the germline V gene, CDR1 is SGHTA and CDR2 is FQGNSA. The CDR3 DNA is TGTGCCAGCAGCTTTTTCCTCAACGAGCTCATGGACACTGAAGCTTTCTTT. Translation: CASSFFLNELMDTEAFF. Full variable domain (remainder filled in from reference TRBV7-2 and TRBJ1-1): GAGVSQSPSNKVTEKGKDVELRCDPISGHTALYWYRQSLGQGLEFLIYFQGNSAPDKSGLPSDRFSAERTGGSVSTLTIQRTQQEDSAVYLCASSFFLNELMDTEAFFGQGTRLTVV.

J is TRBJ2-1 and V is TRBV6-6, with a weak D call TRBD2 (6 bases). CDR1 is MNHNY, CDR2 SVGAGI, per germline (reference sequence). Trimming took off 6 bases at V and 10 bases at J, with 10 bases between the two ends. CDR3 length equals 11 residues. In DNA form, the CDR3 reads TGTGCCAGCAGCTGGGACTCCGAGCAGTTCTTC. Its protein is CASSWDSEQFF.

The J gene is TRBJ2-3, the V gene TRBV5-6, with D maybe TRBD1 (5 bases). Germline V gene data show CDR1 as SGHDT and CDR2 as YYEEEE. This CDR3 comprises 14 residues. V shed 2 bases and J shed 9 bases, with 16 bases lying between them. CDR3 sequence: CASSFYERQGTQYF. CDR3 in DNA: TGTGCCAGCAGCTTCTACGAGCGCCAGGGAACGCAGTATTTT. The whole variable domain, remainder taken from reference TRBV5-6 and TRBJ2-3, is DAGVTQSPTHLIKTRGQQVTLRCSPKSGHDTVSWYQQALGQGPQFIFQYYEEEERQRGNFPDRFSGHQFPNYSSELNVNALLLGDSALYLCASSFYERQGTQYFGPGTRLTVL.

As for this clone: Distinct nucleotide sequences in the sample also encode this CDR3. This chain connects TRBV30 to TRBJ2-7; D gene unclear. Trimming took off 2 bases at V and 2 bases at J, with 7 bases between the two ends. CDR1 is GTSNPN, CDR2 SVGIG, per germline (reference sequence). The CDR3 contains 12 residues. The CDR3 nucleotides are TGTGCCTGGAGTAAGACCGCCTACGAGCAGTACTTC. It specifies CAWSKTAYEQYF.